A single sample gave rise to the 16 T cell receptor beta chains below, sequenced in a study of blood T cell repertoires in COVID-19. Some clones are missing from TCRdb's copy, which holds only in-frame ones; the method was immunoSEQ multiplex PCR. This sample has about 280,000 clones, with around 90% found just once. Material for sequencing was peripheral blood. The receptors were sampled from a woman aged 45-59 years who had recovered from COVID-19.

The chain carries TRBV28 and TRBJ2-7; 10 bases match TRBD1. V gave up 7 bases and J gave up 4 bases; unmatched junction bases: 10. The CDR3 sequence is 15 residues long. Germline loops: CDR1 MDHEN, CDR2 SYDVKM. The CDR3 spells CASTTDRGKVYEQYF. CDR3 bases: TGTGCCAGCACCACGGACAGGGGGAAGGTATACGAGCAGTACTTC.

This clone has only one observation. The chain has TRBV15 and TRBJ1-2; 7 bases fit TRBD1. With V trimmed by 1 base and J by 0 bases, 5 bases remained unmatched. The V gene's germline CDR1 is LNHNV and CDR2 YYDKDF (reference sequence). This CDR3 comprises 16 residues. The CDR3: CATSRVGRGTNYGYTF. The CDR3 nucleotides are TGTGCCACCAGCAGAGTAGGCAGGGGGACTAACTATGGCTACACCTTC.

In its sample, this clone was seen a few times. V usage is TRBV5-8 and J usage is TRBJ2-3; no firm D call. Germline V gene lookup returns CDR1 SGHTS and CDR2 YDEGEE. Trimming took 7 bases from V and 1 from J, leaving 10 bases between them. The CDR3 consists of 13 residues. CDR3 sequence reads: CASRQVGTDTQYF. The CDR3 DNA reads as TGTGCCAGCCGGCAGGTCGGCACAGATACGCAGTATTTT.

The chain links TRBV6-6 to TRBJ2-1, with 9 bases identical to TRBD1. The CDR3 runs to 16 residues. Germline CDR1 is MNHNY and CDR2 is SVGAGI (reference sequence). V shed 6 bases and J 9 bases; nucleotides not matched to a gene: 15. The CDR3 here is CASRTSRDRVKGEQFF. For the CDR3, the DNA is TGTGCCAGCAGGACCTCCCGGGACAGGGTAAAAGGTGAGCAGTTCTTC.

This chain uses TRBV2 with TRBJ2-1, with 9 bases fitting TRBD2. CDR1 and CDR2 from the germline V gene are SNHLY and FYNNEI. The trim removed 5 bases at V and 6 bases at J, leaving 5 bases unmatched. The CDR3 has 14 amino acids. The CDR3 nucleotides read TGTGCCAGCAGTCTACTAGCGGGTCTCAATGAGCAGTTCTTC. It encodes CASSLLAGLNEQFF.

The chain carries TRBV13 and TRBJ1-2; D not resolved. V was trimmed by 5 bases and J by 6 bases, leaving 10 bases between them. CDR1 and CDR2 from the germline V gene are PRHDT and FYEKMQ (reference sequence). The CDR3 contains 12 residues. CDR3 sequence: CASSTTLDGYTF. CDR3 bases: TGTGCCAGCAGCACTACATTGGATGGCTACACCTTC.

This sequence joins TRBV11-3 and TRBJ1-3; 8 bases fit TRBD1. Looked up from germline, CDR1 is SGHNT and CDR2 is YENEEA. The ends lost 2 bases at V and 1 base at J; junction bases unmatched: 1. The CDR3 consists of 15 residues. In DNA, the CDR3 is TGTGCCAGCAGCTTACAGGGGGCATCTGGAAACACCATATATTTT. It codes for CASSLQGASGNTIYF.

The rearrangement uses TRBV4-2 and TRBJ2-3; TRBD1 is a possible D gene (5 bases). The CDR3 is 15 amino acids. Trimming stripped 2 bases from V and 5 bases from J, with 14 bases between. Germline values: CDR1 LGHNA, CDR2 YNFKEQ. The chain's CDR3 is CASSQPASQGDTQYF. The CDR3 bases are TGTGCCAGCAGCCAACCCGCGTCCCAGGGAGATACGCAGTATTTT.

This rearrangement joins TRBV5-6 to TRBJ2-1, with D possibly TRBD2 on 6 matching bases. CDR3 length equals 15 residues. The V end lost 1 base, the J end lost 6 bases, and 14 bases lay between the germline ends. Germline values: CDR1 SGHDT, CDR2 YYEEEE. CDR3 protein: CASSLILVGSNEQFF. In DNA form, the CDR3 reads TGTGCCAGCAGCTTGATCCTCGTCGGGAGCAATGAGCAGTTCTTC.

This clone was detected a few times. The genes are TRBV30 and TRBJ2-5; D uncertain. The CDR3 sequence is 12 residues long. The V gene's germline CDR1 is GTSNPN and CDR2 SVGIG (reference sequence). Trimming cost V 0 bases and J 5 bases, with 7 bases left between them. The CDR3 sequence: CAWSVNGETQYF. The DNA of the CDR3 is TGTGCCTGGAGTGTAAACGGGGAGACCCAGTACTTC.

The sample holds one count of this clone. The chain employs TRBV9 and TRBJ2-3, with 7 positions matching TRBD1. V trimming: 7 bases; J trimming: 5 bases; junction bases outside the gene matches: 7. Per the germline V gene, CDR1 is SGDLS and CDR2 is YYNGEE. This CDR3 is 13 amino acids long. The CDR3 loop is CASSQGLKDTQYF. DNA for the CDR3: TGTGCCAGCTCACAGGGGCTGAAAGATACGCAGTATTTT. The entire variable domain, with the rest obtained from reference TRBV9 and TRBJ2-3, is as follows: DSGVTQTPKHLITATGQRVTLRCSPRSGDLSVYWYQQSLDQGLQFLIQYYNGEERAKGNILERFSAQQFPDLHSELNLSSLELGDSALYFCASSQGLKDTQYFGPGTRLTVL.

To note about this clone: The same CDR3 arises from other DNA sequences in this sample as well. V gene TRBV28 combines with J gene TRBJ2-5; 7 nucleotides align to TRBD1. Germline CDR1 and CDR2: MDHEN and SYDVKM. The CDR3 runs to 13 residues. The junction had 1 base not matched to a gene; V was cut back by 4 bases and J by 2 bases. The CDR3 DNA reads TGTGCCAGCAGTTCGGGACAGCAAGAGACCCAGTACTTC. Its protein is CASSSGQQETQYF.

The chain couples TRBV9 to TRBJ2-3, with 12 bases matching TRBD2. The ends lost 4 bases at V and 0 bases at J; junction bases unmatched: 9. CDR1 is SGDLS and CDR2 is YYNGEE in the germline V gene. This CDR3 comprises 18 residues. The CDR3 loop reads CASSSRPSGGESTDTQYF. In DNA form, the CDR3 reads TGTGCCAGCAGCTCAAGGCCTAGCGGGGGGGAAAGCACAGATACGCAGTATTTT.

CDR3 in amino acids: CSGTNSGEAFF. In DNA form, the CDR3 reads TGCAGCGGCACGAACAGCGGTGAAGCTTTCTTT. The chain combines TRBV29-1 with TRBJ1-1; unclear D gene. The CDR3 is 11 amino acids. The V and J ends lost 7 bases and 7 bases respectively, with 13 bases between them. Germline V gives CDR1 SQVTM, CDR2 ANQGSEA. Filled out from reference TRBV29-1 and TRBJ1-1, the complete variable domain reads SAVISQKPSRDICQRGTSLTIQCQVDSQVTMMFWYRQQPGQSLTLIATANQGSEATYESGFVIDKFPISRPNLTFSTLTVSNMSPEDSSIYLCSGTNSGEAFFGQGTRLTVV.

The chain has TRBV9 and TRBJ2-1; 7 bases line up with TRBD2. The germline CDR1 and CDR2 sequences are SGDLS and YYNGEE. This CDR3 spans 16 amino acids. V gave up 0 bases and J gave up 0 bases; unmatched junction bases: 3. The CDR3, as DNA: TGTGCCAGCAGCGTAGTTAGGACTAGCTCCTACAATGAGCAGTTCTTC. It specifies CASSVVRTSSYNEQFF.

The chain links TRBV5-4 to TRBJ2-1, with a weak D call TRBD2 (6 bases). V was trimmed by 0 bases and J by 13 bases, leaving 26 bases between them. This CDR3 contains 17 residues. Germline V gene sequence: CDR1 SGHNT, CDR2 YYREEE (reference sequence). The CDR3 DNA reads as TGTGCCAGCAGCTTGGACAATCTAATCGGCGTGGGACTTATTCAGTTCTTC. Its translation: CASSLDNLIGVGLIQFF.